Each of the 5 T cell receptor beta chains below was sequenced from the same sample in a study of T cell repertoires in cytomegalovirus infection. TCRdb fed the reads into MiXCR, producing one record per CDR3 protein. The sample consists of about 890,000 distinct CDR3 sequences, roughly 31% of them appearing once. The antigens these receptors bind are not known. Sequences were derived from cultured CD8+ T cells from PBMCs, sampled from culture after CMV antigen stimulation. Every receptor here comes from a human donor in good health (CMV status not recorded). Some clones in this sample may be carry-over from other donors' samples.

The V gene is TRBV6-1, the J gene TRBJ2-7; the D is unclear. The CDR3 is 15 residues long. V dropped 3 bases and J dropped 0 bases, with 12 bases sitting between them. The germline V gene has CDR1 MNHNS and CDR2 SASEGT. Here the CDR3 reads CASSDWAQSSYEQYF. For the CDR3, the DNA is TGTGCCAGCAGTGATTGGGCTCAGAGCTCCTACGAGCAGTACTTC.

This clonotype has more than one count but fewer than ten. This chain uses TRBV6-2 or TRBV6-3 with TRBJ2-1; 11 bases agree with TRBD1. Trimming took 5 bases from V and 8 from J; bases not matched to a gene: 5. The germline gives CDR1 MNHEY, CDR2 SVGEGT. The CDR3 consists of 14 residues. The chain's CDR3 is CASSEDRGPDEQFF. CDR3 nucleotide sequence: TGTGCCAGCAGTGAGGACAGGGGGCCAGATGAGCAGTTCTTC.

CDR3 nucleotide sequence: TGTGCCACCAGCAGCGGGGCGGAACTAATCAAAAACATTCAGTACTTC. This codes for CATSSGAELIKNIQYF. The chain employs TRBV15 and TRBJ2-4; D could derive from TRBD1 or TRBD2 (5 bases each). Germline CDR1 is LNHNV and CDR2 is YYDKDF (reference sequence). The CDR3 totals 16 residues. Trimming removed 3 bases from V and 3 bases from J, with 15 bases in between.

This clonotype was counted at least ten times. The V call is TRBV12-5, the J call TRBJ1-1, with D tentatively TRBD1 (6 bases). Germline CDR1 LGHNT, CDR2 FRNRAP. The V end lost 4 bases, the J end lost 0 bases, and 9 bases lay between the germline ends. This CDR3 spans 14 amino acids. CDR3 DNA sequence: TGTGCTAGTGGTTCCGGACAGATGAACACTGAAGCTTTCTTT. As protein: CASGSGQMNTEAFF.

This clonotype was seen a handful of times. The rearrangement uses TRBV27 and TRBJ1-5, with a possible D match to TRBD1 (5 bases). In germline, CDR1 is MNHEY, CDR2 SMNVEV (reference sequence). The CDR3 spans 15 residues. With 5 bases removed from V and 7 bases from J, the gap between germline ends came to 18 bases. The CDR3 spells CASSPEDRKGQPQHF. The CDR3 nucleotides are TGTGCCAGCAGTCCCGAAGACAGAAAAGGGCAGCCCCAGCATTTT.